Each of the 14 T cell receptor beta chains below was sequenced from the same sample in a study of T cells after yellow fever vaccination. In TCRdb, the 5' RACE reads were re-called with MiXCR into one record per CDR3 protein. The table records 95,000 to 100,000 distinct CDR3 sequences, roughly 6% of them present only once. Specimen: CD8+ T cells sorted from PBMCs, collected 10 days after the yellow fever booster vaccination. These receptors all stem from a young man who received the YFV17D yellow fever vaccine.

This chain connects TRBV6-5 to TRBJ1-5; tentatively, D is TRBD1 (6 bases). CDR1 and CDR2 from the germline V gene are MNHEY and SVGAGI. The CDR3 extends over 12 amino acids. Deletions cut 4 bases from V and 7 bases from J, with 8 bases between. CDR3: CASSFQGQPQHF. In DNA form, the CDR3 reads TGTGCCAGCAGTTTCCAGGGGCAGCCCCAGCATTTT.

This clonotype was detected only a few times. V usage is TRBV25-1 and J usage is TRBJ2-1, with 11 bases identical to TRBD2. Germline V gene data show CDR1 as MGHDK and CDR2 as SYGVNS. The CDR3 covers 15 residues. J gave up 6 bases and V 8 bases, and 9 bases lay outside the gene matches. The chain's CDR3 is CASDTLAGGLNEQFF. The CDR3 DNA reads TGTGCCAGCGACACCTTAGCGGGGGGGCTCAATGAGCAGTTCTTC.

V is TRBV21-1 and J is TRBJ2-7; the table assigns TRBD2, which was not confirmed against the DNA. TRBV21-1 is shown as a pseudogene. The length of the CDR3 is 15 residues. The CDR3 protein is CASSSPRLGNYEQYV. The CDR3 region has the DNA TGTGCCAGCAGCAGCCCTAGACTAGGAAACTACGAGCAGTACGTC.

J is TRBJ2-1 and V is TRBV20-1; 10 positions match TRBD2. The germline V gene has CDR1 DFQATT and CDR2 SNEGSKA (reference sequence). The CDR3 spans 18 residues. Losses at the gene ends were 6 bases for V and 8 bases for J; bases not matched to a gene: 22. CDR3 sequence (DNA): TGCAGTGCCCCTCAAAGCTCAGCGGGGGGGCTAAATTACGATGAGCAGTTCTTC. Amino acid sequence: CSAPQSSAGGLNYDEQFF.

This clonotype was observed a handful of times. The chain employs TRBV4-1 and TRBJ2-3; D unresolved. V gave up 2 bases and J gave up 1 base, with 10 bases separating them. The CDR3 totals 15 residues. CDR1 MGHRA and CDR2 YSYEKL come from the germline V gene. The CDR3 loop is CASSQKVSGTDTQYF. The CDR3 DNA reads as TGCGCCAGCAGCCAAAAGGTCTCTGGCACAGATACGCAGTATTTT.

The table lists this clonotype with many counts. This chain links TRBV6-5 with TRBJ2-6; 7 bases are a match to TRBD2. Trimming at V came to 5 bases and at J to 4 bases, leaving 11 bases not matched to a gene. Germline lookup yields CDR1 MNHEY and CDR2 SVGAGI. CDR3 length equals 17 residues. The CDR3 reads CASSSLREAFGANVLTF. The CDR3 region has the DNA TGTGCCAGCAGTAGCCTCCGGGAGGCCTTCGGGGCCAACGTCCTGACTTTC.

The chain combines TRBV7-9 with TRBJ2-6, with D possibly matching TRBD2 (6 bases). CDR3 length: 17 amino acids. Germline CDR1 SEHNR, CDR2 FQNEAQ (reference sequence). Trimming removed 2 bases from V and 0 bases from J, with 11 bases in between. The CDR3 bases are TGTGCCAGCAGCTTAACGGGACTGATCTCTGGGGCCAACGTCCTGACTTTC. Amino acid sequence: CASSLTGLISGANVLTF. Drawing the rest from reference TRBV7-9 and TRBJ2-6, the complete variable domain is DTGVSQNPRHKITKRGQNVTFRCDPISEHNRLYWYRQTLGQGPEFLTYFQNEAQLEKSRLLSDRFSAERPKGSFSTLEIQRTEQGDSAMYLCASSLTGLISGANVLTFGAGSRLTVL.

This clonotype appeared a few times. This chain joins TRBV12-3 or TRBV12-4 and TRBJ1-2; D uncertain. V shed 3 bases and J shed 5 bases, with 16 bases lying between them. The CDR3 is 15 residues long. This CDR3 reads CASSLGVRTAYGYTF. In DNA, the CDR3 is TGTGCCAGCAGTTTGGGTGTTCGGACGGCTTATGGCTACACCTTC.

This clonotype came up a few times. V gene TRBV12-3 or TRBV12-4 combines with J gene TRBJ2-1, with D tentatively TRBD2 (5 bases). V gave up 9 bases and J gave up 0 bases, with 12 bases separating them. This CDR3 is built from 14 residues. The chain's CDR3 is CASSSESSYNEQFF. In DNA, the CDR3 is TGTGCCAGTAGTAGCGAGAGCTCCTACAATGAGCAGTTCTTC.

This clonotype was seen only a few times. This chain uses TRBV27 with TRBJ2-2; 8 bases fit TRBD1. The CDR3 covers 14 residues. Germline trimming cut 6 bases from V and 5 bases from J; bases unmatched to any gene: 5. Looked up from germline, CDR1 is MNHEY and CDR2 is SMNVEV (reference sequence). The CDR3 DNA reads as TGTGCCAGCAGACCTGGGACAGGAACCGGGGAGCTGTTTTTT. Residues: CASRPGTGTGELFF.

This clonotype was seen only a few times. CDR3 protein: CASSHTRGEQFF. CDR3 nucleotides: TGCGCCAGCAGCCACACCCGGGGAGAGCAGTTCTTC. The rearrangement joins TRBV4-3 to TRBJ2-1; TRBD2 might be the D (5 bases). V gave up 3 bases and J gave up 10 bases, with 10 bases separating them. The CDR3 is 12 amino acids. Germline V gives CDR1 LGHNA, CDR2 YSLEER.

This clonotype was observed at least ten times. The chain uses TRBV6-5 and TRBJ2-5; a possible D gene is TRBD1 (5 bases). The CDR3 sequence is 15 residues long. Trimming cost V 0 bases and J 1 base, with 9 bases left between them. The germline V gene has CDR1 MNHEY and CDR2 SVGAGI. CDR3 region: CASSYSQATQETQYF. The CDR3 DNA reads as TGTGCCAGCAGTTACTCACAGGCGACCCAAGAGACCCAGTACTTC.

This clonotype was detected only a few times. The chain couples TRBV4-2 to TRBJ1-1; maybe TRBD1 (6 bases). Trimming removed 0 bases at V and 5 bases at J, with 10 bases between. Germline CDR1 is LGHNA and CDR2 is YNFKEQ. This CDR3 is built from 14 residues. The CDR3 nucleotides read TGTGCCAGCAGCCAAGACAGGGGTGGGACTGAAGCTTTCTTT. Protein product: CASSQDRGGTEAFF.

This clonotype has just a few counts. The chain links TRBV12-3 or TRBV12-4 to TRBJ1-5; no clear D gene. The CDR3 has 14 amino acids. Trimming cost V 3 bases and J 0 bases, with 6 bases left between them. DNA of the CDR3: TGTGCCAGCAGTTTTGAGGATAGCAATCAGCCCCAGCATTTT. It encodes CASSFEDSNQPQHF.